This TCR beta chain was sequenced in a study of blood T cell repertoires in COVID-19. Study overall: Spain, Italy and the United States supplied samples that represented acute and convalescent COVID-19. Sources were T cells, B-cell-depleted T cells, or PBMCs; the material itself was cDNA or gDNA.

This clone turned up a few times. The method was immunoSEQ multiplex PCR; TCRdb's version includes in-frame clones alone and lacks a portion of them. Among about 97,000 clones listed, approximately 87% were seen once. The sequencing sample was made of peripheral blood. This receptor was identified in a human donor in a cohort sampled during active COVID-19.

Here the CDR3 reads CASSLRRAGGYNEQFF. CDR3 in DNA: TGTGCCAGCAGTTTAAGGCGGGCAGGGGGTTACAATGAGCAGTTCTTC. This chain joins TRBV27 and TRBJ2-1; the match to TRBD1 covers 7 bases. The CDR3 totals 16 residues. Trimming at V came to 2 bases and at J to 4 bases, leaving 8 bases not matched to a gene. Germline V CDR1 and CDR2: MNHEY, SMNVEV (reference sequence).